This TCR beta chain came from a study of cytomegalovirus exposure and HLA in healthy donors. Details on this clone: Its specificity is unknown.

Study outcomes and limitations: Reports indicated that the classifier achieved high specificity and sensitivity in diagnosing cytomegalovirus status. Rarity held for most TCR sequences, but there were some public TCRs that occurred in many donors. A few CMV-associated chains were confirmed in vitro to be specific for CMV antigens.

V shed 3 bases and J 4 bases; nucleotides not matched to a gene: 5. The CDR3 has 16 residues. Germline V gene data show CDR1 as SGHRS and CDR2 as YFSETQ. The table came from immunoSEQ multiplex PCR; TCRdb's copy has only in-frame clones and leaves some out. The sample includes over 120,000 clones, 94% of them seen just once. This TCR came from a man between 18 and 29 years old in good health and CMV-seropositive. V and J are TRBV5-1 and TRBJ2-2; 11 bases are a match to TRBD2. Sequencing was performed on PBMCs. CDR3 sequence (DNA): TGCGCCAGCAGCTGGGGACTAGCGGAGACCACCGGGGAGCTGTTTTTT. Residues: CASSWGLAETTGELFF.